These 8 T cell receptor beta chains came from one sample sequenced in a study of OX40 agonist ivuxolimab in advanced cancers. The repertoire was sequenced with immunoSEQ multiplex PCR; TCRdb's copy has only in-frame clones and lacks some. The top ten clones hold about a quarter of a sample with some 57,000 clones, roughly 90% of them seen once. This specimen was CD4+ or CD8+ T cells sorted from blood, taken in a trial of the OX40 agonist ivuxolimab. All receptors come from an adult with an advanced solid tumor such as melanoma, head and neck, liver or kidney cancer.

This clone was counted a single time. The gene calls are TRBV11-2 and TRBJ1-3, with D maybe TRBD1 (6 bases). The CDR3 loop spans 14 amino acids. V was shortened by 6 bases and J by 4 bases, with 13 bases between the two germline ends. Germline loops: CDR1 SGHAT, CDR2 FQNNGV. CDR3 residues: CASSEGGSGNTIYF. The CDR3 coding sequence is TGTGCCAGCAGTGAGGGGGGATCGGGAAACACCATATATTTT.

This chain joins TRBV28 and TRBJ1-6; 7 bases map to TRBD1. CDR1 is MDHEN, CDR2 SYDVKM, per germline. The CDR3 loop spans 15 amino acids. V lost 6 bases to trimming and J lost 3 bases; unmatched junction nucleotides: 5. The CDR3 DNA reads TGTGCCAGCAGCCCCGGACAGGTCTATAATTCACCCCTCCACTTT. It yields the protein CASSPGQVYNSPLHF.

CDR3 bases: TGTGCCAGTAGTATAATGGCACAGAATCAGCCCCAGCATTTT. This translates into CASSIMAQNQPQHF. This sequence joins TRBV19 and TRBJ1-5; no definite D call. Germline V CDR1 and CDR2: LNHDA, SQIVND (reference sequence). The CDR3 is made up of 14 amino acids. V was trimmed by 2 bases and J by 4 bases, leaving 9 bases between them.

This rearrangement joins TRBV9 to TRBJ1-1, with a possible D match to TRBD1 (6 bases). The CDR3 has 14 amino acids. Between the trimmed V and J ends, which lost 6 bases and 3 bases, there was a span of 15 bases. Looked up from germline, CDR1 is SGDLS and CDR2 is YYNGEE. CDR3 sequence: CASTLGGADTEAFF. CDR3 DNA sequence: TGTGCCAGCACCCTAGGGGGGGCGGACACTGAAGCTTTCTTT.

This sequence joins TRBV7-8 and TRBJ2-7; D not resolved. The CDR3 totals 15 residues. The germline CDR1 and CDR2 sequences are SGHVS and FQNEAQ. The V end was cut by 1 base, the J end by 3 bases, with 13 bases between. This chain's CDR3 is CASSLGRFGSYEQYF. CDR3 bases: TGTGCCAGCAGCTTAGGTCGGTTTGGTAGCTACGAGCAGTACTTC.

The rearrangement joins TRBV27 to TRBJ1-1, with D hard to call. There are 13 residues in the CDR3. The V and J ends lost 4 bases and 0 bases respectively, with 6 bases between them. Germline V CDR1 and CDR2: MNHEY, SMNVEV (reference sequence). The CDR3 region has the DNA TGTGCCAGCAGTTACAGCCTGAACACTGAAGCTTTCTTT. It translates to CASSYSLNTEAFF.

The chain carries TRBV15 and TRBJ2-7; 9 nucleotides line up with TRBD1. This CDR3 region has 15 residues. Per the germline V gene, CDR1 is LNHNV and CDR2 is YYDKDF (reference sequence). The J segment lost 3 bases and the V segment lost 3 bases, leaving 6 bases of the junction unmatched. The chain's CDR3 is CATSRPGQGHYEQYF. CDR3 bases: TGTGCCACCAGCAGGCCGGGACAGGGACACTACGAGCAGTACTTC.

The chain carries TRBV7-2 and TRBJ1-5; D gene ambiguous. CDR1 and CDR2 (germline): SGHTA, FQGNSA. CDR3 length: 15 amino acids. V lost 1 base to trimming and J lost 2 bases, with 9 bases between them. CDR3 sequence (DNA): TGTGCCAGCAGCTTAGTCCCGAGTGGCAATCAGCCCCAGCATTTT. Translating gives CASSLVPSGNQPQHF.